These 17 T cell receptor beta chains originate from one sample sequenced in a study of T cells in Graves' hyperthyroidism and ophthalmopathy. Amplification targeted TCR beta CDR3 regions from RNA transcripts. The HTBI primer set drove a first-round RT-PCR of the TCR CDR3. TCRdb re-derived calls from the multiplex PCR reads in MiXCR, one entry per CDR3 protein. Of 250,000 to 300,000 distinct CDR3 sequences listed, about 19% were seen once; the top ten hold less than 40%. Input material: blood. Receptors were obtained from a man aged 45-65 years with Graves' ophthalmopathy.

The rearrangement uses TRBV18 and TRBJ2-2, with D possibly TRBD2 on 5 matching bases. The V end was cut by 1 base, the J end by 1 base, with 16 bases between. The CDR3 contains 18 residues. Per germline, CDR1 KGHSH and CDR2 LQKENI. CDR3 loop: CASSPRSLVEVNTGELFF. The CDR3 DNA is TGTGCCAGCTCACCACGATCTCTGGTGGAGGTGAACACCGGGGAGCTGTTTTTT.

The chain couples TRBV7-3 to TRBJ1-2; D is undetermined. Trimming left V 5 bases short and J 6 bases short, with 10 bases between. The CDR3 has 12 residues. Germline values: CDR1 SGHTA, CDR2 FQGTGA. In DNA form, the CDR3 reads TGTGCCAGCAGCCCCGACGGAGATGGCTACACCTTC. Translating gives CASSPDGDGYTF. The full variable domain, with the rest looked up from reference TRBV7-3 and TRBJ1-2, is GAGVSQTPSNKVTEKGKYVELRCDPISGHTALYWYRQSLGQGPEFLIYFQGTGAADDSGLPNDRFFAVRPEGSVSTLKIQRTERGDSAVYLCASSPDGDGYTFGSGTRLTVV.

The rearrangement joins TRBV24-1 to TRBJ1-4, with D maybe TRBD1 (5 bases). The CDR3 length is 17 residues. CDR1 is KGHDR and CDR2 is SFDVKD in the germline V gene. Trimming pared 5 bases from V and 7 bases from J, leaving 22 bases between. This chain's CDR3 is CATSAWVHPGMIEKLFF. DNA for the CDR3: TGTGCCACCAGTGCCTGGGTCCACCCAGGGATGATTGAAAAACTGTTTTTT.

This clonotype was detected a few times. For the CDR3, the DNA is TGCAGTGCTAGAGACAACTCTGGAAACACCATATATTTT. This sequence encodes CSARDNSGNTIYF. The chain recombines TRBV20-1 with TRBJ1-3, with D unclear. CDR3 size: 13 residues. V was shortened by 0 bases and J by 0 bases, with 3 bases between the two germline ends. Germline V lookup: CDR1 DFQATT, CDR2 SNEGSKA (reference sequence).

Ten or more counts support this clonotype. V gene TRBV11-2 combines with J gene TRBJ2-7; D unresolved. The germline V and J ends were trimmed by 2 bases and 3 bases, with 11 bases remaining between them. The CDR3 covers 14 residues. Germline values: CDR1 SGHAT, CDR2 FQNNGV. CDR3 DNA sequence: TGTGCCAGCAGCTTATCACCTTCGGTCTACGAGCAGTACTTC. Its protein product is CASSLSPSVYEQYF. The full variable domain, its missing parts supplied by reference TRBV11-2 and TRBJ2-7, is EAGVAQSPRYKIIEKRQSVAFWCNPISGHATLYWYQQILGQGPKLLIQFQNNGVVDDSQLPKDRFSAERLKGVDSTLKIQPAKLEDSAVYLCASSLSPSVYEQYFGPGTRLTVT.

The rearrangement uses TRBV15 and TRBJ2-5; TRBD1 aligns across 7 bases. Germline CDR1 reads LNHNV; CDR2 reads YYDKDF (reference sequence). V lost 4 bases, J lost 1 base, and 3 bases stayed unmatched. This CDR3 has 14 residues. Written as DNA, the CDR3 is TGTGCCACCAGCAAGGGGGACAGCCAAGAGACCCAGTACTTC. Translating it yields CATSKGDSQETQYF.

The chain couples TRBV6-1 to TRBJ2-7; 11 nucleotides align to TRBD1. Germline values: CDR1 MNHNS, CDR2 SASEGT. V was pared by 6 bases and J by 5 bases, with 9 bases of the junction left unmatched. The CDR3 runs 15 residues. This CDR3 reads CASSRGTGGSHEQYF. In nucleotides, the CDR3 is TGTGCCAGCAGCCGCGGGACAGGGGGGTCCCACGAGCAGTACTTC.

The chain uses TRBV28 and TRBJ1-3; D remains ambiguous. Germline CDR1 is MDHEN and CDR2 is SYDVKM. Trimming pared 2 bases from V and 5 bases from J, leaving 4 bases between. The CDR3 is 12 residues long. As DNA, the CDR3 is TGTGCCAGCAGTTTACCCAGAAACACCATATATTTT. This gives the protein CASSLPRNTIYF.

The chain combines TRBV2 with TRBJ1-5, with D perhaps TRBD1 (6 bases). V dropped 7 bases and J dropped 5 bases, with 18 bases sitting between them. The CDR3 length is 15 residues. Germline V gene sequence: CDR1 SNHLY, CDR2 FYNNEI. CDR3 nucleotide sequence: TGTGCCAGCACCTCTGGTACAGGGCGAGATCAGCCCCAGCATTTT. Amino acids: CASTSGTGRDQPQHF.

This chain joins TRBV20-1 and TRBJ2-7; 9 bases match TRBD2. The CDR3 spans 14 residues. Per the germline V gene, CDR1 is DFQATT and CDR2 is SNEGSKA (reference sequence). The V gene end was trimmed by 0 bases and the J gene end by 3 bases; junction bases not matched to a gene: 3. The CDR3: CSAREPSGIYEQYF. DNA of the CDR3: TGCAGTGCTAGAGAGCCTAGCGGGATCTACGAGCAGTACTTC.

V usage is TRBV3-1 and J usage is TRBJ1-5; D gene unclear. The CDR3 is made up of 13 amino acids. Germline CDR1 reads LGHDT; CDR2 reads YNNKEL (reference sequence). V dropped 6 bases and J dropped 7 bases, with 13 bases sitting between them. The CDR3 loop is CASSFRRTQPQHF. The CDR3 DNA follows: TGTGCCAGCAGTTTCAGGAGGACCCAGCCCCAGCATTTT.

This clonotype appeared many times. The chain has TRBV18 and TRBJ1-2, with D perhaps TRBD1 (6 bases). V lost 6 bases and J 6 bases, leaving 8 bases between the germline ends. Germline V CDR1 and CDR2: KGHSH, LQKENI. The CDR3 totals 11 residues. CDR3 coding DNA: TGTGCCAGCTCCAGGGGAGATGGCTACACCTTC. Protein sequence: CASSRGDGYTF.

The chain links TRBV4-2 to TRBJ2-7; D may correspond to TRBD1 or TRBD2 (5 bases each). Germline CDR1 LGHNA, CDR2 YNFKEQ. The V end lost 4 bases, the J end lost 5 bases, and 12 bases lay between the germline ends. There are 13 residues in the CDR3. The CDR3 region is CASSRGSPNEQYF. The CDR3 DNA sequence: TGTGCCAGCAGCCGGGGGAGCCCCAACGAGCAGTACTTC.

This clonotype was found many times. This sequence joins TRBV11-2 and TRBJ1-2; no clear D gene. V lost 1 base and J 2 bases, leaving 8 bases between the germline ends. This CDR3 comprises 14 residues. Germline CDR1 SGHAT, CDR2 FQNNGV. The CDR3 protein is CASSLGTSNYGYTF. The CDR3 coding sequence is TGTGCCAGCAGCTTAGGGACGAGCAACTATGGCTACACCTTC.

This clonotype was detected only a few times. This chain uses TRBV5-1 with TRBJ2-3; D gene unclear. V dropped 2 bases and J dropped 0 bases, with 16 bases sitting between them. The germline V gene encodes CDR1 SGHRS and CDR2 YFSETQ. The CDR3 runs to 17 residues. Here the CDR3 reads CASSFVSPGPSTDTQYF. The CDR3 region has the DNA TGCGCCAGCAGCTTCGTTAGTCCCGGGCCTAGCACAGATACGCAGTATTTT.

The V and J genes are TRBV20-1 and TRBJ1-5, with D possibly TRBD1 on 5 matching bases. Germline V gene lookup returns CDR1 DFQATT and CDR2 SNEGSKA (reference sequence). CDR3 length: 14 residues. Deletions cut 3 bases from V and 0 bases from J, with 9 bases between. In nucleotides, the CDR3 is TGCAGTGCTAGGGCGACAGATAGCAATCAGCCCCAGCATTTT. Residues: CSARATDSNQPQHF.

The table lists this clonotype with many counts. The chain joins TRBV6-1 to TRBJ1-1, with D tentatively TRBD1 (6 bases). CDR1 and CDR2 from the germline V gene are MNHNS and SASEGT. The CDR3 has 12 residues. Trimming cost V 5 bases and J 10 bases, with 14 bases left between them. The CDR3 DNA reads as TGTGCCAGCAGTTTGGGGGAACAGGGAGCTTTCTTT. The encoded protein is CASSLGEQGAFF.